This T cell receptor (beta chain) was captured in a study of spatial heterogeneity in lung cancer. This CDR3 region has 16 residues. The germline V gene encodes CDR1 LGHDT and CDR2 YNNKEL (reference sequence). With 0 bases clipped from V and 8 bases from J, the junction kept 9 bases outside the gene matches. A single record per CDR3 protein comes from TCRdb applying MiXCR to the 5' RACE reads. Found here are 40,000 to 45,000 distinct CDR3 sequences, roughly 13% of them singletons; the top ten hold 55% to 65%. Stated time point: sample taken at primary tumor resection. Tumor, nontumor lung or frozen PBMC supplied whole RNA, sequenced without sorting.

The V gene is TRBV3-1, the J gene TRBJ2-1; 8 bases align to TRBD1. This receptor was identified in a male donor with early-stage non-small cell lung cancer. The sample in question was PBMCs, obtained at surgery. The CDR3 bases are TGTGCCAGCAGCCAAGAGGCAGGGGGCTTTAGGGATGAGCAGTTCTTC. Translation: CASSQEAGGFRDEQFF.